The 4 T cell receptor beta chains below come from one sample, sequenced in a study of shared clonotypes between healthy human individuals. Sequenced by immunoSEQ multiplex PCR; TCRdb stores in-frame clones only, minus some. The data contain approximately 1.4 million clones, 95% to 99% of them singletons. Specimen: naive CD4+ T cells sorted from blood. Noted subset: CD45RA+ positively selected. The receptor set was obtained from a man under 40 in good health.

Note on this clone: This same CDR3 is encoded by further DNA sequences in the sample. The chain has TRBV7-8 and TRBJ2-3; D not resolved. The germline CDR1 and CDR2 sequences are SGHVS and FQNEAQ. The V end was cut by 1 base, the J end by 1 base, with 3 bases between. The CDR3 runs to 13 residues. The DNA of the CDR3 is TGTGCCAGCAGCTTAGGTGGCACAGATACGCAGTATTTT. Protein: CASSLGGTDTQYF.

Regarding this clone: Other DNA sequences in this sample translate to the same CDR3. The chain uses TRBV9 and TRBJ2-1; D call uncertain. V was pared by 0 bases and J by 1 base, with 8 bases between. Per the germline V gene, CDR1 is SGDLS and CDR2 is YYNGEE. The CDR3 extends over 15 amino acids. DNA of the CDR3: TGTGCCAGCAGCGTAGGGCCACTTTCCTACAATGAGCAGTTCTTC. Translation: CASSVGPLSYNEQFF.

This chain links TRBV11-2 with TRBJ1-2; D call uncertain. The CDR3 covers 17 residues. CDR1 SGHAT and CDR2 FQNNGV come from the germline V gene. Trimming left V 0 bases short and J 7 bases short, with 21 bases between. The CDR3 region is CASSLDMVQGSRGGYTF. The CDR3 nucleotides read TGTGCCAGCAGCTTAGATATGGTACAAGGCTCGAGAGGTGGCTACACCTTC.

V and J are TRBV7-9 and TRBJ1-2; 7 nucleotides agree with TRBD1. Germline V gene lookup returns CDR1 SEHNR and CDR2 FQNEAQ (reference sequence). The ends lost 5 bases at V and 4 bases at J; junction bases unmatched: 10. The length of the CDR3 is 15 residues. CDR3 coding DNA: TGTGCCAGCAGCCTATATGGACAGGACCTCTATGGCTACACCTTC. This encodes CASSLYGQDLYGYTF.